This T cell receptor (beta chain) was retrieved from a study of blood T cells in healthy people across ages. Findings and limits, study-wide: For the donors, CMV status was unknown and possibly confounded expanded clonotype changes. More naive CD4+ cells and higher diversity were found in long-lived than in aged donors.

Through a sample-barcoded 5' primer and a J-beta primer mix, a second PCR was run for about 7 to 12 cycles. TCRdb itself ran the 5' RACE reads through MiXCR, one entry per CDR3 protein. The sample has 800,000 or so distinct CDR3 sequences; approximately 25% are singletons. In germline, CDR1 is LGHDT, CDR2 YNNKEL (reference sequence). This CDR3 has 13 amino acids. The ends lost 11 bases at V and 1 base at J; junction bases unmatched: 5. This clonotype came up once. Its antigen is currently unknown. These records were also assigned to another study, of T cells of mothers and their children. Per that paper: Donation involved a few healthy Caucasian mothers and the six children that they had. It was related mother-child pairs that showed slightly higher overlap than unrelated pairs, without reaching significance.

This chain uses TRBV3-1 with TRBJ2-3, with 8 bases that match TRBD2. This clonotype was sampled from a boy aged 10-17 years in good health. Sequencing was done on a sample of blood. This CDR3 reads CASGGRGTDTQYF. The CDR3, as DNA: TGTGCCTCGGGAGGGAGGGGCACAGATACGCAGTATTTT.